This T cell receptor (beta chain) was observed in a study of identical twins (TCRdb year 2016). At the level of the whole study: To test whether fetal clonotypes persist, the study used deep sequencing on TCR alpha and beta repertoires from monozygotic twins, unrelated adults of various ages, and cord blood. Replicate twin experiments were performed at different times using different library preparation protocols to rule out contamination.

V gives up 1 base and J gives up 4 bases, and the segment between their germline ends measures 7 bases. The cysteine opens and the phenylalanine closes a CDR3 of 13 amino acids. Only the CDR3 portion is preserved as DNA: 39 bases, with reading frame beginning at the first base. All donors were healthy Caucasians. The twin cohort consisted of three pairs of female monozygotic twins, all aged roughly 18 to 29 years. The RNA used for TCR libraries was isolated from peripheral blood mononuclear cells. Libraries were built with 5' RACE. Sequenced on an Illumina HiSeq 2000. Template switching introduced a universal primer binding site; the final cDNA contained a unique molecular identifier, enabling accurate counting of TCR cDNA molecules. Specific primers in the conserved constant-segment region were used to synthesize first-strand cDNA for the TCR alpha and beta chains. To control for contamination, every cDNA library was double barcoded, receiving both a SMART-Mk sample barcode and Illumina barcodes. Two successive PCR steps introduced TruSeq adapter sequences along with Illumina sample barcodes. The TCR alpha and beta cDNA libraries were sequenced on the Illumina HiSeq platform using custom primers. On the authors' methods: MiGEC was used to process raw reads and extract unique molecular identifiers, and MiXCR was used to find CDR3 positions. Recombination models were inferred per individual with the repgenHMM and IGoR tools using an EM algorithm. The tcR package in R was used for shared clonotype analysis, with sharing normalized by the product of cloneset sizes. To study raw recombination without the effects of thymic and clonal selection, out-of-frame nonproductive sequences were analyzed. The public reads were reprocessed in TCRdb via fastp at Q25 and MiXCR, keeping in-frame beta chains. Rows are combined by CDR3 protein, so each entry shows the most common genes and DNA. The V and J calls come from TCRdb's annotation, not from the publication. In all, the sample holds about 900,000 distinct CDR3 sequences, and 9% to 15% of those were seen once. The ten largest make up around 1.6% of the sample.

The research as a whole found: A weaker excess of twin sharing was found in beta out-of-frame sequences because the signal-to-noise ratio was lowered by fewer shared sequences. In monozygotic twins, recombination models systematically underestimated out-of-frame TCR alpha sharing, but the models matched the sharing seen between unrelated individuals. Compared with coincidental sharing between unrelated individuals, an excess of low generation-probability sequences was observed among out-of-frame TCR alpha sequences shared between twins. Zero-insertion analyses could be partly confounded by invariant T cells such as MAIT and iNKT, although diverse VJ usage argued against such confounding for most clonotypes. Because the same donors could not be followed over many years, the conclusions relied on cross-sectional statistical analysis. Fewer insertions were carried by abundant cord blood beta clonotypes, a similar but weaker trend appeared in young adult naive repertoires, and no such trend appeared in memory repertoires.

This clonotype was counted ten times or more. This clone's antigen is unknown. The input lacks base qualities; no much larger clone sits a single base away. These data are also associated with another study on yellow fever vaccine responses in identical twins. As the second study states: According to the authors, in identical twins the way T cells responded to vaccination appeared partly convergent and partly personalized. In identical twins, the study followed T cell clones that responded to the vaccine with precision.

The chain couples TRBV12-3 or TRBV12-4 to TRBJ1-2; no D segment can be confidently identified. This TCR was recovered from a woman between 18 and 30 years old in good health. Sequenced material: PBMCs. The DNA is TGTGCCAGCAGTTTAGACGTTTCCTATGGCTACACCTTC. Its amino acids are CASSLDVSYGYTF.